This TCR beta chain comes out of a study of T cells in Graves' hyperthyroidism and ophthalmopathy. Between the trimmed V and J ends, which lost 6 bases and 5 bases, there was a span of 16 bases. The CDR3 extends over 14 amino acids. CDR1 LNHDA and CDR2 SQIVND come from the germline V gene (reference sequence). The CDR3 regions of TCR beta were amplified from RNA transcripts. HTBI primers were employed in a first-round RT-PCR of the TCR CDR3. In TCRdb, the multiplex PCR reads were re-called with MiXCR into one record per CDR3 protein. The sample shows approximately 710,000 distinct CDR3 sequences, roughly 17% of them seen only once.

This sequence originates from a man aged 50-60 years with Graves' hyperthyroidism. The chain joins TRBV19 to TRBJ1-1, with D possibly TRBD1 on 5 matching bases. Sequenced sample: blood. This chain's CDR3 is CASSLGGWRTEAFF. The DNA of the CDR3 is TGTGCCAGTAGCTTGGGGGGATGGCGAACTGAAGCTTTCTTT.